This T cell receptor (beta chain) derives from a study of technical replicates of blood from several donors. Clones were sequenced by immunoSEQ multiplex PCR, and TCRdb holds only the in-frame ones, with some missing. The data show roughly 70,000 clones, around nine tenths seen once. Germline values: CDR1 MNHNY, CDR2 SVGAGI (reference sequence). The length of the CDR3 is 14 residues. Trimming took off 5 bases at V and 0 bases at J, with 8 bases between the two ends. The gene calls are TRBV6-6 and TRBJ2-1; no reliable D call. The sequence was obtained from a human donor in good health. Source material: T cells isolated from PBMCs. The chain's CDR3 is CASSLHSSYNEQFF. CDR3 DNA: TGTGCCAGCAGTCTCCACAGCTCCTACAATGAGCAGTTCTTC.